These 17 T cell receptor beta chains share one sample of origin, sequenced in a study of siplizumab effects on memory and regulatory T cells. TCRdb's table, derived via immunoSEQ multiplex PCR, lists solely in-frame clones and lacks some. The data contain roughly 100,000 clones, 85% to 95% of them seen just once; the ten biggest clones take up about 0.34%. The specimen was CD4+ T cells sorted from blood. The receptors originated from a human donor in good health.

V and J are TRBV7-2 and TRBJ1-1; 8 bases agree with TRBD1. This CDR3 region has 14 residues. Germline CDR1 is SGHTA and CDR2 is FQGNSA. V trimming: 6 bases; J trimming: 4 bases; junction bases outside the gene matches: 7. CDR3 region: CASRADRASTEAFF. CDR3 sequence (DNA): TGTGCCAGCAGGGCGGACAGGGCTAGCACTGAAGCTTTCTTT.

This chain links TRBV9 with TRBJ2-5; 8 bases line up with TRBD2. CDR3 length equals 16 residues. Germline V gives CDR1 SGDLS, CDR2 YYNGEE. Trimming cost V 0 bases and J 4 bases; bases outside gene matches: 8. CDR3: CASSVEGSGVLETQYF. The CDR3, as DNA: TGTGCCAGCAGCGTAGAGGGTAGCGGGGTACTAGAGACCCAGTACTTC. The full variable domain, its missing parts supplied by reference TRBV9 and TRBJ2-5, is DSGVTQTPKHLITATGQRVTLRCSPRSGDLSVYWYQQSLDQGLQFLIQYYNGEERAKGNILERFSAQQFPDLHSELNLSSLELGDSALYFCASSVEGSGVLETQYFGPGTRLLVL.

The genes are TRBV4-1 and TRBJ2-5; a possible D gene is TRBD1 (5 bases). This CDR3 contains 12 residues. CDR1 and CDR2 (germline): MGHRA, YSYEKL. V lost 7 bases and J 0 bases, leaving 6 bases between the germline ends. The CDR3 region has the DNA TGCGCCAGCAAGGGGTACCAAGAGACCCAGTACTTC. This sequence encodes CASKGYQETQYF.

The V gene is TRBV2, the J gene TRBJ2-5; D is ambiguous. V shed 6 bases and J shed 7 bases, with 9 bases lying between them. Germline V CDR1 and CDR2: SNHLY, FYNNEI. This CDR3 comprises 11 residues. CDR3 protein: CASRDPGTQYF. Written as DNA, the CDR3 is TGTGCCAGCAGGGACCCCGGGACCCAGTACTTC.

The V gene is TRBV2, the J gene TRBJ1-5, with 10 bases fitting TRBD1. The germline V gene encodes CDR1 SNHLY and CDR2 FYNNEI. The V and J ends lost 6 bases and 3 bases, in that order; junction bases with no gene match: 5. The CDR3 length is 15 residues. CDR3 loop: CASSPGQGTNQPQHF. The CDR3 region has the DNA TGTGCCAGCAGCCCGGGACAGGGGACCAATCAGCCCCAGCATTTT. Drawing the rest from reference TRBV2 and TRBJ1-5, the complete variable domain is EPEVTQTPSHQVTQMGQEVILRCVPISNHLYFYWYRQILGQKVEFLVSFYNNEISEKSEIFDDQFSVERPDGSNFTLKIRSTKLEDSAMYFCASSPGQGTNQPQHFGDGTRLSIL.

V and J are TRBV10-1 and TRBJ2-6; D unresolved. The V gene's germline CDR1 is WNHNN and CDR2 SYGVQD (reference sequence). V shed 3 bases and J shed 0 bases, with 3 bases lying between them. The CDR3 contains 14 residues. CDR3 nucleotide sequence: TGCGCCAGCAGTGACAGCTCTGGGGCCAACGTCCTGACTTTC. Translated: CASSDSSGANVLTF.

This clone was found once. The J gene is TRBJ1-3, the V gene TRBV6-5, with D possibly matching TRBD1 (5 bases). This CDR3 is 15 amino acids long. Trimming took off 2 bases at V and 9 bases at J, with 17 bases between the two ends. CDR1 is MNHEY and CDR2 is SVGAGI in the germline V gene. In DNA, the CDR3 is TGTGCCAGCAGTTACAGGGGAACAGTGGAAGGCACCATATATTTT. The encoded protein is CASSYRGTVEGTIYF.

This chain joins TRBV25-1 and TRBJ2-7; D unresolved. Germline CDR1 is MGHDK and CDR2 is SYGVNS. V was cut by 5 bases and J by 6 bases, with 14 bases left in between. This CDR3 is built from 13 residues. DNA of the CDR3: TGTGCCAGCAGTCTGGGGTTTATGCGCGAGCAGTACTTC. Its translation is CASSLGFMREQYF.

This rearrangement joins TRBV18 to TRBJ2-5; TRBD1 matches at 9 bases. Germline V CDR1 and CDR2: KGHSH, LQKENI. This CDR3 has 15 amino acids. The V and J ends lost 5 bases and 5 bases, in that order; junction bases with no gene match: 9. The DNA of the CDR3 is TGTGCCAGCTCAATACAGGGGGCGAAAAGGGAGACCCAGTACTTC. Translated: CASSIQGAKRETQYF.

The V and J genes are TRBV4-2 and TRBJ1-5; D is unresolved. The CDR3 runs 15 residues. CDR1 LGHNA and CDR2 YNFKEQ come from the germline V gene. V shed 0 bases and J shed 4 bases, with 10 bases lying between them. CDR3 loop: CASSQDFRANQPQHF. In nucleotides, the CDR3 is TGTGCCAGCAGCCAAGATTTCAGAGCAAATCAGCCCCAGCATTTT.

This chain links TRBV2 with TRBJ1-2; D might be TRBD1 (6 bases). Germline V lookup: CDR1 SNHLY, CDR2 FYNNEI. Trimming removed 6 bases at V and 2 bases at J, with 16 bases between. The CDR3 is 15 residues long. The CDR3 DNA follows: TGTGCCAGCAGACCTAACAGGGCGGGGAACTATGGCTACACCTTC. The encoded protein is CASRPNRAGNYGYTF. Using reference TRBV2 and TRBJ1-2 for the parts outside the CDR3, the full variable domain is EPEVTQTPSHQVTQMGQEVILRCVPISNHLYFYWYRQILGQKVEFLVSFYNNEISEKSEIFDDQFSVERPDGSNFTLKIRSTKLEDSAMYFCASRPNRAGNYGYTFGSGTRLTVV.

V is TRBV25-1 and J is TRBJ1-1, with D unclear. Looked up from germline, CDR1 is MGHDK and CDR2 is SYGVNS. Between the trimmed V and J ends, which lost 5 bases and 7 bases, there was a span of 8 bases. CDR3 length: 11 amino acids. CDR3 nucleotides: TGTGCCAGCAGTACCCTTTTTGAAGCTTTCTTT. This translates into CASSTLFEAFF.

The chain carries TRBV9 and TRBJ1-4, with D maybe TRBD1 (5 bases). Germline CDR1 and CDR2: SGDLS and YYNGEE. The CDR3 has 16 residues. The germline V and J ends were trimmed by 0 bases and 0 bases, with 9 bases remaining between them. CDR3 coding DNA: TGTGCCAGCAGCGTAGGGGGGGTTGCAACTAATGAAAAACTGTTTTTT. Its protein product is CASSVGGVATNEKLFF. The full variable domain, with the rest looked up from reference TRBV9 and TRBJ1-4, is DSGVTQTPKHLITATGQRVTLRCSPRSGDLSVYWYQQSLDQGLQFLIQYYNGEERAKGNILERFSAQQFPDLHSELNLSSLELGDSALYFCASSVGGVATNEKLFFGSGTQLSVL.

This clone was seen a single time. This rearrangement joins TRBV5-1 to TRBJ2-1, with 11 bases fitting TRBD2. V shed 5 bases, J shed 0 bases, and the junction held 13 bases outside the gene matches. Germline assignment: CDR1 SGHRS and CDR2 YFSETQ. The CDR3 has 19 residues. In nucleotides, the CDR3 is TGCGCCAGCAGTATACCATCTAGCGGGGGGATGAGCTCCTACAATGAGCAGTTCTTC. Translation gives CASSIPSSGGMSSYNEQFF.

The chain joins TRBV11-1 to TRBJ2-7; 9 bases map to TRBD1. J lost 6 bases, V lost 4 bases, and 4 bases had no gene match. Germline V lookup: CDR1 SGHAT, CDR2 FQDESV (reference sequence). This CDR3 is built from 13 residues. The CDR3 loop is CASSYRGQGEQYF. Written as DNA, the CDR3 is TGTGCCAGCAGCTACAGGGGGCAGGGCGAGCAGTACTTC.

The chain links TRBV7-6 to TRBJ1-2; no clear D gene. The germline V and J ends were trimmed by 5 bases and 4 bases, with 14 bases remaining between them. Germline V gene sequence: CDR1 SGHVS, CDR2 FNYEAQ. The CDR3 totals 14 residues. CDR3 loop: CASSRIPDGYGYTF. In DNA, the CDR3 is TGTGCCAGCAGCCGCATCCCAGATGGCTATGGCTACACCTTC.

The rearrangement uses TRBV6-5 and TRBJ1-3; D not certain. The CDR3 is 16 residues long. V was shortened by 0 bases and J by 0 bases, with 9 bases between the two germline ends. Germline V gene data show CDR1 as MNHEY and CDR2 as SVGAGI. The CDR3 DNA follows: TGTGCCAGCAGTTACTCCCACCCGCGCTCTGGAAACACCATATATTTT. Translated: CASSYSHPRSGNTIYF.